Detailed here is one TCR beta chain. Cells designated naive CD8 were CD45RO-negative and were positively selected for CCR7, with terminally differentiated effector memory CD45RA+ cells excluded. This sample is drawn from a study of shared clonotypes between healthy human individuals. Profiling relied on immunoSEQ multiplex PCR, and the TCRdb table lists in-frame clones only, not all of them. The repertoire holds about 680,000 clones, with approximately 90% as singletons. This TCR was sampled from a man aged 25-40 years in good health. Sequenced input: naive CD8+ T cells sorted from blood.

For the CDR3, the DNA is TGTGCCAGCACCGACCTTAACACCGGGGAGCTGTTTTTT. Amino acid sequence: CASTDLNTGELFF. The chain is built from TRBV9 and TRBJ2-2, with no clear D. The V gene lost 6 bases and the J gene lost 2 bases, with 8 bases spanning the gap. CDR3 length equals 13 residues. The germline V gene encodes CDR1 SGDLS and CDR2 YYNGEE.